This is a list of T cell receptor beta chains from one sample in a study of blood T cell repertoires in COVID-19. The table came from immunoSEQ multiplex PCR; TCRdb's copy has only in-frame clones and leaves some out. The profile shows more than 85,000 clones, 90% of them singletons. Material: peripheral blood. These receptors all come from a man in his sixties with acute or convalescent COVID-19. CDR3s include the opening cysteine and the closing phenylalanine or tryptophan. The order of the fields is V gene, J gene, CDR3 protein.

V gene: TRBV19
J gene: TRBJ1-2
CDR3 protein: CASSIRDRGANYGYTF

V gene: TRBV4-2
J gene: TRBJ2-1
CDR3 protein: CASSQGRRGQNEQFF

V gene: TRBV7-2
J gene: TRBJ2-5
CDR3 protein: CASSLAAGGGETQYF

V gene: TRBV27
J gene: TRBJ2-1
CDR3 protein: CASSLLGLAGGVDEQFF

V gene: TRBV7-6
J gene: TRBJ2-3
CDR3 protein: CASSAGTSFTDTQYF

V gene: TRBV7-2
J gene: TRBJ2-1
CDR3 protein: CASSLGHRAGPYNEQFF

V gene: TRBV28
J gene: TRBJ1-4
CDR3 protein: CASNPIGTGLGEKLFF

V gene: TRBV12-3/TRBV12-4
J gene: TRBJ2-7
CDR3 protein: CASSPSEDYEQYF

V gene: TRBV10-3
J gene: TRBJ1-5
CDR3 protein: CAISEGASSQPQHF

V gene: TRBV14
J gene: TRBJ2-1
CDR3 protein: CASSPLAGGGDEQFF

V gene: TRBV2
J gene: TRBJ1-5
CDR3 protein: CASSARENQPQHF

V gene: TRBV6-1
J gene: TRBJ2-1
CDR3 protein: CASSDRTGRTLYNEQFF

V gene: TRBV6-2/TRBV6-3
J gene: TRBJ1-5
CDR3 protein: CASSPTGNNQPQHF

V gene: TRBV19
J gene: TRBJ2-1
CDR3 protein: CASSSGQGAFSEQFF

V gene: TRBV28
J gene: TRBJ1-5
CDR3 protein: CASSFSLGNQPQHF

V gene: TRBV19
J gene: TRBJ1-1
CDR3 protein: CASRNREGFAEAFF

V gene: TRBV3-1/TRBV3-2
J gene: TRBJ2-2
CDR3 protein: CASSQDLTSGELFF

V gene: TRBV7-2
J gene: TRBJ1-6
CDR3 protein: CASSRDRANNSPLHF

V gene: TRBV7-2
J gene: TRBJ2-3
CDR3 protein: CASSGLPGGPRDTQYF

V gene: TRBV7-2
J gene: TRBJ1-2
CDR3 protein: CASSLAEGGGYTF

V gene: TRBV24-1
J gene: TRBJ2-3
CDR3 protein: CATSADRATYTDTQYF

V gene: TRBV2
J gene: TRBJ1-2
CDR3 protein: CASSEDRVNYGYTF

V gene: TRBV7-6
J gene: TRBJ2-5
CDR3 protein: CASSSGLAGWYQETQYF

V gene: TRBV25-1
J gene: TRBJ2-1
CDR3 protein: CASSKSGTGSYNEQFF

V gene: TRBV9
J gene: TRBJ1-1
CDR3 protein: CASSPRTGAYYDTEAFF

V gene: TRBV6-6
J gene: TRBJ2-7
CDR3 protein: CASSYSGTSYEQYF

V gene: TRBV25-1
J gene: TRBJ2-3
CDR3 protein: CASSDDRLRSSTDTQYF

V gene: TRBV30
J gene: TRBJ2-5
CDR3 protein: CAWSVPREETQYF

V gene: TRBV9
J gene: TRBJ2-2
CDR3 protein: CASSVDPGSDTGELFF

V gene: TRBV12-3/TRBV12-4
J gene: TRBJ2-7
CDR3 protein: CASSSYYEQYF

V gene: TRBV6-5
J gene: TRBJ1-6
CDR3 protein: CASSYSKGGYNSPLHF

V gene: TRBV4-2
J gene: TRBJ1-5
CDR3 protein: CASSYGSGDLSNQPQHF

V gene: TRBV5-1
J gene: TRBJ2-6
CDR3 protein: CASSLVGSYRDSGANVLTF

V gene: TRBV7-2
J gene: TRBJ2-7
CDR3 protein: CASSLLASGPERSYEQYF

V gene: TRBV7-7
J gene: TRBJ2-2
CDR3 protein: CASSPGLAGVTGELFF

V gene: TRBV7-2
J gene: TRBJ2-3
CDR3 protein: CASSAQDRGRGTQYF

V gene: TRBV29-1
J gene: TRBJ2-1
CDR3 protein: CSVGGTSEQFF

V gene: TRBV15
J gene: TRBJ2-1
CDR3 protein: CATSRTGLAGVFGYNEQFF

V gene: TRBV7-3
J gene: TRBJ2-3
CDR3 protein: CASSRTGLIADTQYF

V gene: TRBV27
J gene: TRBJ2-3
CDR3 protein: CASSPRGSLRADTQYF

V gene: TRBV6-2/TRBV6-3
J gene: TRBJ2-7
CDR3 protein: CASSYSAGGPYEQYF

V gene: TRBV10-2
J gene: TRBJ2-2
CDR3 protein: CASRQGNTGELFF

V gene: TRBV6-5
J gene: TRBJ1-5
CDR3 protein: CASLQVVAGNQPQHF